This TCR beta chain was observed in a study of Ad26.COV2.S vaccination and SARS-CoV-2 variants. Sequencing used immunoSEQ multiplex PCR; TCRdb keeps in-frame clones, though not all of them. The table lists about 350,000 clones, less than 90% of them singletons. A single count supports this clone. The V and J ends lost 0 bases and 0 bases respectively, with 6 bases between them. CDR1 is SGDLS and CDR2 is YYNGEE in the germline V gene. This CDR3 has 15 residues. The treatment here: roughly 19 received Ad26.COV2.S at low or high dose, single or two shots; 5 received placebo; per-sample allocation not given. Sampling was done on day 63 after the first vaccine or placebo injection. At a Boston site, the person donating was an adult of 18-55 years.

The receptor comes from a person aged 18-65 years who received the Ad26.COV2.S COVID-19 vaccine or a placebo. The sample consisted of peripheral blood, taken in a trial of Ad26.COV2.S vaccine versus placebo. The chain employs TRBV9 and TRBJ1-4; the D is unclear. CDR3 in amino acids: CASSVGTATNEKLFF. CDR3 DNA: TGTGCCAGCAGCGTAGGAACGGCAACTAATGAAAAACTGTTTTTT.